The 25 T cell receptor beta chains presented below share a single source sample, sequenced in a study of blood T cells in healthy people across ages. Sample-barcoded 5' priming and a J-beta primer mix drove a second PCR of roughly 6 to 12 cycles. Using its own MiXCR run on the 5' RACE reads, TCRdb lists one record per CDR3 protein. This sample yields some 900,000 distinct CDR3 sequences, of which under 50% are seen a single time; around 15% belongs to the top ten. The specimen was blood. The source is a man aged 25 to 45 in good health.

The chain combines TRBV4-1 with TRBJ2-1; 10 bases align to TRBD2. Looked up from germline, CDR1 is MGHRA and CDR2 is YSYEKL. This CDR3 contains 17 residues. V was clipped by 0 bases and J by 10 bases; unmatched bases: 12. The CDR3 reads CASSQDWGSGGAKEQFF. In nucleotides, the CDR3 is TGCGCCAGCAGCCAAGATTGGGGAAGCGGGGGGGCTAAGGAGCAGTTCTTC.

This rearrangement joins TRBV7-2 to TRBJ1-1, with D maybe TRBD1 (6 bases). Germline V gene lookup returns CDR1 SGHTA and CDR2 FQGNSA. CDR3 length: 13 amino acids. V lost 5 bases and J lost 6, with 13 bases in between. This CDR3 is CASSPHRDAEAFF. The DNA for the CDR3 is TGTGCCAGCAGCCCACACAGGGACGCTGAAGCTTTCTTT.

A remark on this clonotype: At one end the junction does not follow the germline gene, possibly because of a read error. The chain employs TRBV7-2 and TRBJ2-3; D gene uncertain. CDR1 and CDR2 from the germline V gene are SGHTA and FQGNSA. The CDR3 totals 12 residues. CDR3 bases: TGTGCCAGCAGACAAAACACAGATGCGCAGTATTTT. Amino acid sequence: CASRQNTDAQYF.

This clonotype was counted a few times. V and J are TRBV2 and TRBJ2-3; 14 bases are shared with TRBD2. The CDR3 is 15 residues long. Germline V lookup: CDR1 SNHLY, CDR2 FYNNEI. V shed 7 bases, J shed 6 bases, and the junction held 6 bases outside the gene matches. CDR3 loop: CASIGLAGGPDTQYF. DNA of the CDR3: TGTGCCAGCATCGGACTAGCGGGGGGCCCCGATACGCAGTATTTT.

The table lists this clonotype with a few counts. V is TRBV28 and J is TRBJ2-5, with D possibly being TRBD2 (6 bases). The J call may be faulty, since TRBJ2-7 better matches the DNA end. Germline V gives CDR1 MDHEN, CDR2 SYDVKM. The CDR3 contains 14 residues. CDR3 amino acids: CASSVGGIGYEQYF. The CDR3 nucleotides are TGTGCCAGCAGTGTTGGCGGGATCGGATACGAGCAGTACTTC.

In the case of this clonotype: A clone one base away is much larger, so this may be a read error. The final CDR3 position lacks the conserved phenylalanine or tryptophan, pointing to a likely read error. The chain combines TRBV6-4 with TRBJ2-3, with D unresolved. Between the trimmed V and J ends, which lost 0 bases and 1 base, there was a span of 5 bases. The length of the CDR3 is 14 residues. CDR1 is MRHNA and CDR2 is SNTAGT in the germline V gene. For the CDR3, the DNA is TGTGCCAGCAGTGACTCCGAGGGCACAGATACGCAGTATGTT. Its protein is CASSDSEGTDTQYV.

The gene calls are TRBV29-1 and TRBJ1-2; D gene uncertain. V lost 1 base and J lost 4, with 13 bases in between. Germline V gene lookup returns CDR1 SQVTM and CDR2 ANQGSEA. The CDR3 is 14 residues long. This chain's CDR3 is CSVEGAVGSYGYTF. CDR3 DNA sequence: TGCAGCGTTGAAGGGGCAGTGGGGAGCTATGGCTACACCTTC.

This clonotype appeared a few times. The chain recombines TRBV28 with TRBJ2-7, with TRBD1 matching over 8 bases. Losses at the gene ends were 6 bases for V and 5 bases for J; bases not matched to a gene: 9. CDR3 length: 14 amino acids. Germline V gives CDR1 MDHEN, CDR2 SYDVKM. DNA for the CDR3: TGTGCCAGCAGCCATCGGACAGGGCCCCACGAGCAGTACTTC. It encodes CASSHRTGPHEQYF.

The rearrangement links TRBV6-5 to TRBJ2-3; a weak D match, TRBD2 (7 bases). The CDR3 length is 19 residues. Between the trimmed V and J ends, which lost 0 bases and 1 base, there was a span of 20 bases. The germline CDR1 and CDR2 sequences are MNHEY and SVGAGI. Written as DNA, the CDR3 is TGTGCCAGCAGTTACTCGTTCTCGTTGGGGGAGGGGGGCACAGATACGCAGTATTTT. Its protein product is CASSYSFSLGEGGTDTQYF.

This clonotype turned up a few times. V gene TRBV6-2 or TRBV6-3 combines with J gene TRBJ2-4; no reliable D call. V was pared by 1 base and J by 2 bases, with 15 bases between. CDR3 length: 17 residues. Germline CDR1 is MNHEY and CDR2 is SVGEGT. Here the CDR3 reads CASSYLWAQASKNIQYF. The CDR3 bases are TGTGCCAGCAGTTACTTGTGGGCGCAGGCGTCCAAAAACATTCAGTACTTC.

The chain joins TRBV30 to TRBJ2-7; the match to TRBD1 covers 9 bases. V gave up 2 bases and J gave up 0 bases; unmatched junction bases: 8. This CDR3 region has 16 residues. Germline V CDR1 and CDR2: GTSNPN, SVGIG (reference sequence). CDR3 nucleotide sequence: TGTGCCTGGAGTCCCCGGGACAGGGTATTCTCCTACGAGCAGTACTTC. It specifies CAWSPRDRVFSYEQYF. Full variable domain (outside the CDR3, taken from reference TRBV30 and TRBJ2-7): SQTIHQWPATLVQPVGSPLSLECTVEGTSNPNLYWYRQAAGRGLQLLFYSVGIGQISSEVPQNLSASRPQDRQFILSSKKLLLSDSGFYLCAWSPRDRVFSYEQYFGPGTRLTVT.

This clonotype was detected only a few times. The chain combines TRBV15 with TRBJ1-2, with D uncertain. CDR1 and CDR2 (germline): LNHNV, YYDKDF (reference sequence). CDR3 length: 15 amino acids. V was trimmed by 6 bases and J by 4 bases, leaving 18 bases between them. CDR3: CATRPGPGLSYGYTF. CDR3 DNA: TGTGCCACCAGACCCGGGCCTGGTCTTAGCTATGGCTACACCTTC.

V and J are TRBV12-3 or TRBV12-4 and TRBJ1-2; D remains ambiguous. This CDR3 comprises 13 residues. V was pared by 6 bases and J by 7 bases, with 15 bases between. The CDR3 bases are TGTGCCAGCAGGCCCTTAGGTAGCTTTGGCTACACCTTC. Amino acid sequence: CASRPLGSFGYTF.

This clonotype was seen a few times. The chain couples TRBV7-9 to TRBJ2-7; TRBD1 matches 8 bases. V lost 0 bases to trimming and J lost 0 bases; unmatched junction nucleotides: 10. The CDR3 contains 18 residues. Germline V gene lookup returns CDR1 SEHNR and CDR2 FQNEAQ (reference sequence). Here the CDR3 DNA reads TGTGCCAGCAGCTTAGCCTTACTCAGGGACAGGAGCTCCTACGAGCAGTACTTC. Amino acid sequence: CASSLALLRDRSSYEQYF. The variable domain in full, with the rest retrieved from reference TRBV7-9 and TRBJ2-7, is DTGVSQNPRHKITKRGQNVTFRCDPISEHNRLYWYRQTLGQGPEFLTYFQNEAQLEKSRLLSDRFSAERPKGSFSTLEIQRTEQGDSAMYLCASSLALLRDRSSYEQYFGPGTRLTVT.

The CDR3 is CASSSDRVRHYGYTF. For the CDR3, the DNA is TGTGCCAGCAGTTCTGACAGGGTTCGCCACTATGGCTACACCTTC. The chain employs TRBV27 and TRBJ1-2, with 7 positions matching TRBD1. This CDR3 is 15 amino acids long. Germline V CDR1 and CDR2: MNHEY, SMNVEV (reference sequence). Trimming cost V 4 bases and J 3 bases; bases outside gene matches: 8.

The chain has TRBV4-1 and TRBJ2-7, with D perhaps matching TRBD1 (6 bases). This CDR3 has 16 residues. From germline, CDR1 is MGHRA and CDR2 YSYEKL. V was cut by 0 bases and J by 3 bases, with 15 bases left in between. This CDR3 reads CASSQDPGRGYYEQYF. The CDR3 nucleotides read TGCGCCAGCAGCCAAGATCCTGGCAGGGGCTACTACGAGCAGTACTTC.

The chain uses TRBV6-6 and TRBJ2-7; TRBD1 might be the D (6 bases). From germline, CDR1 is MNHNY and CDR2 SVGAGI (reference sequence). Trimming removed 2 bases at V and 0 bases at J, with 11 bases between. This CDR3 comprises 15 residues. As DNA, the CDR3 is TGTGCCAGCAGTTACGGGACAACCAGCTCCTACGAGCAGTACTTC. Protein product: CASSYGTTSSYEQYF.

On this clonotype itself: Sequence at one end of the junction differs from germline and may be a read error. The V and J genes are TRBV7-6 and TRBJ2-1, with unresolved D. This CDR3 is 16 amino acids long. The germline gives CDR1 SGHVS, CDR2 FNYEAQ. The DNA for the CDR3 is TGTGCCTGCAGCTCCAGCCCAGTTAGCTCCTACAATGAGCAGTTCTTC. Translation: CACSSSPVSSYNEQFF. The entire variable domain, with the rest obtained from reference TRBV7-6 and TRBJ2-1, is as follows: GAGVSQSPRYKVTKRGQDVALRCDPISGHVSLYWYRQALGQGPEFLTYFNYEAQQDKSGLPNDRFSAERPEGSISTLTIQRTEQRDSAMYRCACSSSPVSSYNEQFFGPGTRLTVL.

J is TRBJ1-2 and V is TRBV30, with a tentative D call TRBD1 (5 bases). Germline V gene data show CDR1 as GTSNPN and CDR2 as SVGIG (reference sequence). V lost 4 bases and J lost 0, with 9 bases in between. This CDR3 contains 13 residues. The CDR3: CAWTATANYGYTF. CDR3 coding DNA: TGTGCCTGGACGGCGACAGCTAACTATGGCTACACCTTC.

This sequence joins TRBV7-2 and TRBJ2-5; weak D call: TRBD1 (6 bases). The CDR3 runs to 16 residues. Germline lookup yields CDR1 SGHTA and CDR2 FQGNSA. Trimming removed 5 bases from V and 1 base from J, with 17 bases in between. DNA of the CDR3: TGTGCCAGCAGCACCCCCAGGGTAGGGGGCCAAGAGACCCAGTACTTC. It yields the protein CASSTPRVGGQETQYF.

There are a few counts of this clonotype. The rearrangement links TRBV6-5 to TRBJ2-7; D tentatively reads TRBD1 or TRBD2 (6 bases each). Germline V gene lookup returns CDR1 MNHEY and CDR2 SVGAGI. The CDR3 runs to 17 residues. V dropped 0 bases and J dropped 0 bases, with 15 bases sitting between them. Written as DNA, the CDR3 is TGTGCCAGCAGTTACTCGAGTATGGGGGGCTCCTCCTACGAGCAGTACTTC. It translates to CASSYSSMGGSSYEQYF.

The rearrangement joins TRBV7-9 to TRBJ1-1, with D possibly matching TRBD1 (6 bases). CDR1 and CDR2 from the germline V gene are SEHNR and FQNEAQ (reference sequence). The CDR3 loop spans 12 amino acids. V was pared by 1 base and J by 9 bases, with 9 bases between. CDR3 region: CASSLETGQAFF. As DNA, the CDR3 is TGTGCCAGCAGCTTAGAGACAGGTCAAGCTTTCTTT.

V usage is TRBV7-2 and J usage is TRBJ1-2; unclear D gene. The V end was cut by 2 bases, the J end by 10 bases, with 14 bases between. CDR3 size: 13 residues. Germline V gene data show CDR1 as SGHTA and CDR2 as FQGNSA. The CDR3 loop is CASSLNQEQSYTF. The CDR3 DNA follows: TGTGCCAGCAGCTTAAACCAAGAACAGTCCTACACCTTC.

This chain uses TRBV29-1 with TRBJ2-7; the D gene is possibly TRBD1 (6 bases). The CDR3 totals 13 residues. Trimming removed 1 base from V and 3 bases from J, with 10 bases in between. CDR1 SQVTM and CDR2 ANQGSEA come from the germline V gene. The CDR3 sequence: CSVEGQGYYEQYF. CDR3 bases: TGCAGCGTTGAAGGGCAGGGGTACTACGAGCAGTACTTC.

CDR3 region: CASSGTGGNGYTF. CDR3 in DNA: TGTGCCAGCAGCGGTACAGGGGGAAATGGCTACACCTTC. V usage is TRBV5-6 and J usage is TRBJ1-2; 8 bases align to TRBD1. V trimming: 4 bases; J trimming: 6 bases; junction bases outside the gene matches: 5. CDR3 length equals 13 residues. Germline V lookup: CDR1 SGHDT, CDR2 YYEEEE.